This entry lists 17 T cell receptor beta chains sequenced from one sample in a study of blood T cells in healthy people across ages. Combining a sample-barcoded 5' primer with a J-beta primer mix, a second PCR ran for roughly 7 to 11 cycles. From the 5' RACE reads, TCRdb called clonotypes with MiXCR, one entry per CDR3 protein. The sample yields approximately 780,000 distinct CDR3 sequences, roughly 25% seen once. The sample also formed part of further work on T cells of mothers and their children.

Material for sequencing was blood. The source is a boy aged 5-17 years in good health.

This chain connects TRBV13 to TRBJ1-2; D is possibly TRBD1 (5 bases). Germline V gene sequence: CDR1 PRHDT, CDR2 FYEKMQ (reference sequence). The germline V and J ends were trimmed by 6 bases and 4 bases, with 15 bases remaining between them. The CDR3 runs to 14 residues. CDR3 DNA sequence: TGTGCCAGCAGTTCGCCCCCGGGACCCTATGGCTACACCTTC. Its protein product is CASSSPPGPYGYTF.

The V gene is TRBV20-1, the J gene TRBJ2-6; D is unclear. Trimming stripped 3 bases from V and 2 bases from J, with 8 bases between. The CDR3 length is 14 residues. Germline V gene sequence: CDR1 DFQATT, CDR2 SNEGSKA (reference sequence). The chain's CDR3 is CSASPSAGANVLTF. In DNA form, the CDR3 reads TGCAGTGCTAGCCCGAGTGCTGGGGCCAACGTCCTGACTTTC.

DNA for the CDR3: TGTGCCAGCAGTTACCTACCGGGACTAGCGGGAGAGACCCAGTACTTC. As protein: CASSYLPGLAGETQYF. V and J are TRBV6-5 and TRBJ2-5; 12 nucleotides line up with TRBD2. Germline loops: CDR1 MNHEY, CDR2 SVGAGI. V dropped 2 bases and J dropped 4; count of bases not matched to a gene: 5. CDR3 length: 16 amino acids.

The chain uses TRBV20-1 and TRBJ1-1; a weak D match, TRBD1 (6 bases). V was shortened by 7 bases and J by 4 bases, with 16 bases between the two germline ends. The CDR3 covers 13 residues. Germline V CDR1 and CDR2: DFQATT, SNEGSKA (reference sequence). The chain's CDR3 is CSVGGLGATEAFF. The CDR3 DNA is TGCAGTGTTGGGGGTTTGGGGGCCACTGAAGCTTTCTTT.

The chain couples TRBV7-9 to TRBJ2-5; D is undetermined. Germline-derived CDR1 and CDR2 are SEHNR and FQNEAQ (reference sequence). With 0 bases removed from V and 2 bases from J, the gap between germline ends came to 16 bases. This CDR3 is built from 17 residues. The CDR3 loop reads CASSLARLGPTQETQYF. For the CDR3, the DNA is TGTGCCAGCAGCTTAGCGCGGTTAGGACCGACTCAAGAGACCCAGTACTTC.

A few counts support this clonotype. The CDR3 sequence: CASSELSGQSTNEKLFF. CDR3 bases: TGTGCCAGCAGTGAATTGTCAGGGCAGTCAACTAATGAAAAACTGTTTTTT. The chain recombines TRBV2 with TRBJ1-4, with D possibly being TRBD1 (5 bases). Germline V gives CDR1 SNHLY, CDR2 FYNNEI. The CDR3 has 17 residues. V was pared by 2 bases and J by 0 bases, with 13 bases between.

This clonotype has more than one count but fewer than ten. One junction end disagrees with the germline gene, perhaps due to a read error. The J gene is TRBJ2-4, the V gene TRBV12-3 or TRBV12-4, with D unclear. CDR3 size: 15 residues. The CDR3 region has the DNA TGTGCCAGCAGTTTAAACATCGATTCCAAAAACATTCAGCACTTC. It codes for CASSLNIDSKNIQHF.

The table lists this clonotype with a few counts. Here the CDR3 reads CASSGGAPRETQYF. CDR3 DNA: TGCGCCAGCTCAGGGGGCGCCCCGAGGGAGACCCAGTACTTC. The chain recombines TRBV10-2 with TRBJ2-5, with 8 bases matching TRBD1. Germline CDR1 WSHSY, CDR2 SAAADI. The trim removed 8 bases at V and 5 bases at J, leaving 10 bases unmatched. The CDR3 runs 14 residues.

The chain couples TRBV6-6 to TRBJ2-3; 9 bases map to TRBD2. The germline gives CDR1 MNHNY, CDR2 SVGAGI (reference sequence). Trimming removed 7 bases from V and 0 bases from J; junction bases left unmatched: 5. The CDR3 is 15 amino acids. The CDR3 protein is CASTLLAGSTDTQYF. The CDR3 region has the DNA TGTGCCAGCACCCTGCTAGCGGGGAGCACAGATACGCAGTATTTT.

This clonotype was recorded at least ten times. The chain couples TRBV18 to TRBJ2-1, with TRBD2 identical over 13 bases. The CDR3 extends over 15 amino acids. The V segment lost 4 bases and the J segment 7 bases; nucleotides outside the gene matches: 4. CDR1 and CDR2 from the germline V gene are KGHSH and LQKENI. CDR3 sequence reads: CASSLGLAGRNEQFF. CDR3 in DNA: TGTGCCAGCTCACTGGGACTAGCGGGGAGAAATGAGCAGTTCTTC.

V gene TRBV5-6 combines with J gene TRBJ2-1; 9 nucleotides agree with TRBD2. The length of the CDR3 is 16 residues. Germline V gene sequence: CDR1 SGHDT, CDR2 YYEEEE. Trimming removed 5 bases from V and 0 bases from J; junction bases left unmatched: 6. This CDR3 reads CASSFSGGPSYNEQFF. The CDR3 DNA reads as TGTGCCAGCAGTTTCAGCGGGGGGCCCTCCTACAATGAGCAGTTCTTC.

V and J are TRBV10-3 and TRBJ2-7, with 9 bases fitting TRBD1. Looked up from germline, CDR1 is ENHRY and CDR2 is SYGVKD. The CDR3 covers 15 residues. Trimming cost V 7 bases and J 3 bases; bases outside gene matches: 10. Written as DNA, the CDR3 is TGTGCCATCACCCGTCAAACAGGGGGCTTCTACGAGCAGTACTTC. This translates into CAITRQTGGFYEQYF.

This chain links TRBV27 with TRBJ2-5; D call uncertain. The V gene's germline CDR1 is MNHEY and CDR2 SMNVEV (reference sequence). Trimming took off 2 bases at V and 4 bases at J, with 11 bases between the two ends. This CDR3 is 14 amino acids long. The CDR3 loop reads CASSLRPLGETQYF. The CDR3 nucleotides are TGTGCCAGCAGTTTAAGGCCCCTAGGAGAGACCCAGTACTTC.

The V gene is TRBV3-1, the J gene TRBJ2-5; a weak D match, TRBD1 (5 bases). The J call is uncertain, as TRBJ2-1 better fits the DNA end. This CDR3 is 13 amino acids long. The germline V gene encodes CDR1 LGHDT and CDR2 YNNKEL (reference sequence). The DNA of the CDR3 is TGTGCCAGCAGCGAACTTCAGGGTCATGAGCAGTTCTTC. Amino acid sequence: CASSELQGHEQFF.

The chain joins TRBV7-9 to TRBJ2-5; a possible D gene is TRBD2 (5 bases). TRBJ2-7 matches the DNA end more closely, so the J call is doubtful. Germline CDR1 SEHNR, CDR2 FQNEAQ (reference sequence). The length of the CDR3 is 13 residues. CDR3 residues: CASSFSTTAEQYF. The CDR3 DNA is TGTGCCAGCAGCTTCTCGACTACCGCCGAGCAGTACTTC.

The chain carries TRBV20-1 and TRBJ2-5; tentatively, D is TRBD2 (6 bases). The tail of the sequence fits TRBJ2-1 better, so the J call may be wrong. CDR1 and CDR2 (germline): DFQATT, SNEGSKA (reference sequence). The CDR3 has 15 residues. Here the CDR3 reads CSAGVGGKFDHEQFF. CDR3 sequence (DNA): TGCAGTGCCGGGGTTGGGGGGAAGTTTGACCATGAGCAGTTCTTC.

The rearrangement uses TRBV28 and TRBJ2-1; perhaps D is TRBD1 or TRBD2 (6 bases each). There are 15 residues in the CDR3. Germline V CDR1 and CDR2: MDHEN, SYDVKM. V dropped 7 bases and J dropped 5 bases, with 18 bases sitting between them. CDR3 DNA: TGTGCCAGCACCTCAGGAGGGGGTCAGGACAATGAGCAGTTCTTC. This gives the protein CASTSGGGQDNEQFF.